This paragraph covers one T cell receptor (beta chain) sequence. It was CD45RO-negative cells, positively selected for CCR7, that made up naive CD8 cells, with terminally differentiated effector memory CD45RA+ cells excluded. Every one of the donors was a Caucasian adult that lived in Nashville, Tennessee. The data belong to a study of shared clonotypes between healthy human individuals. Overall study: A couple of women and a few men aged 18 to 49 served as donors.

Method: immunoSEQ multiplex PCR; TCRdb's copy keeps in-frame clones and lacks some. The table lists some 580,000 clones, 98% of them singletons. This receptor was identified in a man under 40 in good health. The specimen sequenced was naive CD8+ T cells sorted from blood.

The DNA of the CDR3 is TGTGCCAGCAGTGGGCCCGGGACAGGGAGCCCCGAGCAGTACTTC. Translating gives CASSGPGTGSPEQYF. The chain has TRBV2 and TRBJ2-7, with 9 bases that match TRBD1. The length of the CDR3 is 15 residues. Germline V gene lookup returns CDR1 SNHLY and CDR2 FYNNEI. V shed 4 bases and J 6 bases; nucleotides not matched to a gene: 10. Full variable domain (missing parts from reference TRBV2 and TRBJ2-7): EPEVTQTPSHQVTQMGQEVILRCVPISNHLYFYWYRQILGQKVEFLVSFYNNEISEKSEIFDDQFSVERPDGSNFTLKIRSTKLEDSAMYFCASSGPGTGSPEQYFGPGTRLTVT.